One sample yielded the 20 T cell receptor beta chains listed below, sequenced in a study of cytomegalovirus exposure and HLA in healthy donors (dated by TCRdb to between 2016 and 2019). Library method: the immunoSEQ multiplex PCR assay. As stored in TCRdb, this immuneACCESS dataset retains in-frame rearrangements with V and J assigned. A fraction of the clones does not appear; measured against another copy, unresolved V genes explain less than half of the discrepancy, and the remainder lacks a known reason. Within this sample are hundreds of thousands of clones, with roughly 88% of them counted one time only. Over 0.85% of the sample comes from the top ten. The specimen was PBMCs. These receptors originate from a woman aged 18 to 35 in good health and CMV-seronegative.

Only one count was recorded for this clone. The chain carries TRBV7-9 and TRBJ1-2; 10 bases agree with TRBD1. V shed 5 bases, J shed 3 bases, and the junction held 6 bases outside the gene matches. Germline V CDR1 and CDR2: SEHNR, FQNEAQ (reference sequence). This CDR3 has 15 residues. CDR3 region: CASSPGQGIHYGYTF. CDR3 sequence (DNA): TGTGCCAGCAGCCCGGGACAGGGGATCCACTATGGCTACACCTTC.

This rearrangement joins TRBV5-1 to TRBJ1-1; TRBD1 matches 8 bases. CDR3 length: 14 residues. With 0 bases clipped from V and 4 bases from J, the junction kept 2 bases outside the gene matches. Germline assignment: CDR1 SGHRS and CDR2 YFSETQ. The CDR3 region is CASSLGTGGTEAFF. CDR3 in DNA: TGCGCCAGCAGCTTGGGAACAGGGGGCACTGAAGCTTTCTTT.

The J gene is TRBJ2-7, the V gene TRBV19; tentatively, D is TRBD2 (5 bases). The CDR3 runs to 14 residues. Germline CDR1 and CDR2: LNHDA and SQIVND (reference sequence). V was clipped by 3 bases and J by 1 base, with 10 bases between them. The CDR3 sequence is CASSMGVGSYEQYF. The CDR3 DNA follows: TGTGCCAGTAGTATGGGAGTAGGATCCTACGAGCAGTACTTC.

This chain connects TRBV4-1 to TRBJ1-2; the match to TRBD1 covers 10 bases. This CDR3 comprises 14 residues. Germline CDR1 is MGHRA and CDR2 is YSYEKL. V was clipped by 5 bases and J by 8 bases; unmatched bases: 8. CDR3 sequence (DNA): TGCGCCAGCAGCTTGCTGGGGACAGGGGACGGCTACACCTTC. Amino acid sequence: CASSLLGTGDGYTF.

The rearrangement joins TRBV7-9 to TRBJ1-2, with D tentatively TRBD1 (6 bases). The germline gives CDR1 SEHNR, CDR2 FQNEAQ (reference sequence). Trimming pared 8 bases from V and 0 bases from J, leaving 13 bases between. CDR3 length equals 14 residues. CDR3 sequence reads: CASRRTASNYGYTF. The CDR3 DNA sequence: TGTGCCAGCCGGAGGACAGCTTCTAACTATGGCTACACCTTC.

The V and J genes are TRBV18 and TRBJ1-4, with 8 bases aligning to TRBD1. The junction had 6 bases not matched to a gene; V was cut back by 3 bases and J by 3 bases. CDR1 KGHSH and CDR2 LQKENI come from the germline V gene. This CDR3 has 16 residues. This CDR3 reads CASSPGTGRSNEKLFF. In DNA form, the CDR3 reads TGTGCCAGCTCACCCGGGACAGGCCGATCTAATGAAAAACTGTTTTTT.

This chain uses TRBV28 with TRBJ2-5, with D perhaps TRBD1 (5 bases). The CDR3 sequence is 15 residues long. The germline V gene has CDR1 MDHEN and CDR2 SYDVKM. V gave up 3 bases and J gave up 2 bases, with 13 bases separating them. CDR3 in DNA: TGTGCCAGCAGTTTCCCTCGACAGTTACAAGAGACCCAGTACTTC. Translating gives CASSFPRQLQETQYF. Full variable domain (outside the CDR3, taken from reference TRBV28 and TRBJ2-5): DVKVTQSSRYLVKRTGEKVFLECVQDMDHENMFWYRQDPGLGLRLIYFSYDVKMKEKGDIPEGYSVSREKKERFSLILESASTNQTSMYLCASSFPRQLQETQYFGPGTRLLVL.

The genes are TRBV6-4 and TRBJ2-7; TRBD1 might be the D (5 bases). Germline V lookup: CDR1 MRHNA, CDR2 SNTAGT. V lost 3 bases, J lost 1 base, and 22 bases lay in between. The CDR3 has 18 residues. The CDR3 reads CASSEVGRVHCVSYEQYF. CDR3 sequence (DNA): TGTGCCAGCAGTGAAGTGGGCAGGGTCCACTGTGTGTCCTACGAGCAGTACTTC.

This chain joins TRBV19 and TRBJ2-5; TRBD2 matches at 8 bases. Germline CDR1 is LNHDA and CDR2 is SQIVND (reference sequence). The V gene end was trimmed by 6 bases and the J gene end by 2 bases; junction bases not matched to a gene: 2. The length of the CDR3 is 13 residues. The CDR3 is CASRGLGQETQYF. Here the CDR3 DNA reads TGTGCCAGTAGGGGACTAGGACAAGAGACCCAGTACTTC.

The chain combines TRBV5-1 with TRBJ1-1; possibly TRBD1 for D (6 bases). CDR1 and CDR2 from the germline V gene are SGHRS and YFSETQ. The ends were cut back, 0 bases at V and 4 bases at J, with 25 bases in the middle. The CDR3 is 19 residues long. The CDR3 region has the DNA TGCGCCAGCAGCTTGGCGGGCAGGGGATACGGTTCCGGAAGCACTGAAGCTTTCTTT. Amino acid sequence: CASSLAGRGYGSGSTEAFF.

The rearrangement uses TRBV7-2 and TRBJ2-7; TRBD1 is a possible D gene (6 bases). V dropped 1 base and J dropped 3 bases, with 10 bases sitting between them. Germline V gene sequence: CDR1 SGHTA, CDR2 FQGNSA. CDR3 length equals 14 residues. This CDR3 is CASSLDVGGYEQYF. The CDR3 DNA reads TGTGCCAGCAGCTTAGACGTAGGGGGCTACGAGCAGTACTTC.

The chain links TRBV15 to TRBJ1-5; the D is unclear. The CDR3 is 14 amino acids. Trimming left V 0 bases short and J 0 bases short, with 3 bases between. The germline gives CDR1 LNHNV, CDR2 YYDKDF (reference sequence). The CDR3 bases are TGTGCCACCAGCAGAGACGGTAGCAATCAGCCCCAGCATTTT. Amino acid sequence: CATSRDGSNQPQHF.

The chain has TRBV11-2 and TRBJ1-1; possible D gene TRBD1, 5 bases. Germline V gives CDR1 SGHAT, CDR2 FQNNGV. V was cut by 3 bases and J by 8 bases, with 10 bases left in between. The CDR3 is 12 amino acids. Here the CDR3 DNA reads TGTGCCAGCAGCTTGGGACTCACGGAAGCTTTCTTT. It specifies CASSLGLTEAFF.

This clone has more than one count but fewer than ten. The chain uses TRBV19 and TRBJ1-5; D remains ambiguous. The CDR3 runs 12 residues. Germline lookup yields CDR1 LNHDA and CDR2 SQIVND (reference sequence). Trimming took off 4 bases at V and 5 bases at J, with 6 bases between the two ends. The CDR3 coding sequence is TGTGCCAGTAGTAACGGTGATCAGCCCCAGCATTTT. Amino acids: CASSNGDQPQHF.

For the CDR3, the DNA is TGTGCTCATGAGACCGGGACAGGGGGCGCAAGCTATGGCTACACCTTC. This gives the protein CAHETGTGGASYGYTF. This chain connects TRBV30 to TRBJ1-2; 12 nucleotides align to TRBD1. The germline gives CDR1 GTSNPN, CDR2 SVGIG (reference sequence). This CDR3 comprises 16 residues.

V is TRBV18 and J is TRBJ2-7, with TRBD2 matching 12 bases. Per germline, CDR1 KGHSH and CDR2 LQKENI. V shed 4 bases and J 3 bases; nucleotides not matched to a gene: 4. The CDR3 has 15 amino acids. CDR3 bases: TGTGCCAGCTCACGGCCGGGACTAGCGGGCTACGAGCAGTACTTC. Encoded protein: CASSRPGLAGYEQYF. Full variable domain (missing parts from reference TRBV18 and TRBJ2-7): NAGVMQNPRHLVRRRGQEARLRCSPMKGHSHVYWYRQLPEEGLKFMVYLQKENIIDESGMPKERFSAEFPKEGPSILRIQQVVRGDSAAYFCASSRPGLAGYEQYFGPGTRLTVT.

V usage is TRBV7-2 and J usage is TRBJ2-7; 7 positions match TRBD2. The V and J ends lost 1 base and 2 bases, in that order; junction bases with no gene match: 14. This CDR3 contains 18 residues. CDR1 SGHTA and CDR2 FQGNSA come from the germline V gene. The CDR3 region is CASSLGLTRGNLTYEQYF. The DNA of the CDR3 is TGTGCCAGCAGCTTAGGATTGACGCGGGGGAACCTGACCTACGAGCAGTACTTC.

V and J are TRBV27 and TRBJ2-1; possibly TRBD2 for D (5 bases). V gave up 6 bases and J gave up 2 bases, with 11 bases separating them. The CDR3 length is 14 residues. Germline V CDR1 and CDR2: MNHEY, SMNVEV (reference sequence). The CDR3 DNA follows: TGTGCCAGCAGAACGGGGTATGCCTACAATGAGCAGTTCTTC. As protein: CASRTGYAYNEQFF.

The chain couples TRBV27 to TRBJ1-2, with 8 bases that match TRBD1. V lost 6 bases and J lost 3; bases outside the gene matches: 6. The CDR3 covers 14 residues. CDR1 and CDR2 (germline): MNHEY, SMNVEV (reference sequence). The CDR3 DNA reads TGTGCCAGCAGCGCAGGGGGCGCATACTATGGCTACACCTTC. Its translation: CASSAGGAYYGYTF.

The chain combines TRBV19 with TRBJ1-2; D is perhaps TRBD1 (6 bases). This CDR3 region has 13 residues. Trimming removed 6 bases from V and 5 bases from J, with 13 bases in between. Germline loops: CDR1 LNHDA, CDR2 SQIVND (reference sequence). The CDR3 sequence is CASSWTDSYGYTF. As DNA, the CDR3 is TGTGCCAGTAGCTGGACAGATTCTTATGGCTACACCTTC.